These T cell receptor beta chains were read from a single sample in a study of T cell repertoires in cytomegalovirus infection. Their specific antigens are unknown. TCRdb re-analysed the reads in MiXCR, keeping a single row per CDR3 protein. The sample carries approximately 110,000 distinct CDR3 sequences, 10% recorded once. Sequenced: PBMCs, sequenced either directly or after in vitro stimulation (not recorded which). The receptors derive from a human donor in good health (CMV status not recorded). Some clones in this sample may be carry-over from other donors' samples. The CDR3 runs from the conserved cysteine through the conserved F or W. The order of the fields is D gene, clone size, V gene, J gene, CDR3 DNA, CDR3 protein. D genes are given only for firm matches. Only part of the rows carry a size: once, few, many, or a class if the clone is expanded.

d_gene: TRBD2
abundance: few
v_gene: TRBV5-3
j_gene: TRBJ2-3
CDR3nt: TGTGCCAGCAGCGGCGGGAGGGCCCGCTGGACAGATACGCAGTATTTT
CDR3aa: CASSGGRARWTDTQYF

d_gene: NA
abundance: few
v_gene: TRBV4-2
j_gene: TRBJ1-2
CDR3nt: TGTGCCAGCAGCCAAGGGCCCGGGGCGGACTATGGCTACACCTTC
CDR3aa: CASSQGPGADYGYTF

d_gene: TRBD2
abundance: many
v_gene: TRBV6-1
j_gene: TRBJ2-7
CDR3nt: TGTGCCAGCAGTGCTGGACTAGCATACGAGCAGTACTTC
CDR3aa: CASSAGLAYEQYF

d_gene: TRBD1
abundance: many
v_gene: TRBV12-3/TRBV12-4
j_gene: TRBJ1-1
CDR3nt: TGTGCCAGCAGCCGGGGACAGGGGGGAACTGAAGCTTTCTTT
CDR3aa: CASSRGQGGTEAFF

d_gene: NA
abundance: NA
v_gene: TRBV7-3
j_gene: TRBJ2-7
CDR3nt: TGTGCCAGCAGCCCAGACGGGAGCTCCTACGAGCAGTACTTC
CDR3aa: CASSPDGSSYEQYF

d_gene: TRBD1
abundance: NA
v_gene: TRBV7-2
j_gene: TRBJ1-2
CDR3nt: TGTGCCAGCAGATCTACAGGGGGATATGGCTACACCTTC
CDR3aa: CASRSTGGYGYTF

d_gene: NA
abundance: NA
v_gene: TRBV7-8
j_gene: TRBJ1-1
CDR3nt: TGTGCCAGCAGCTTAGAATCGGGACTTACTGAAGCTTTCTTT
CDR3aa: CASSLESGLTEAFF

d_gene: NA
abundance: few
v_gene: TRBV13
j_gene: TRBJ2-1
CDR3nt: TGTGCCAGCAGCTTTCTGGACTACAATGAGCAGTTCTTC
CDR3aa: CASSFLDYNEQFF

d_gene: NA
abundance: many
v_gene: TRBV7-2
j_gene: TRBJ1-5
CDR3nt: TGTGCCAGCAGCCCGGATCTCGGGAGCAATCAGCCCCAGCATTTT
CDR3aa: CASSPDLGSNQPQHF

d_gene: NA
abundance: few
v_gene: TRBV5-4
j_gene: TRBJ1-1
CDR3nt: TGTGCCAGCAGCAAAGACCCGAAGTTCTTT
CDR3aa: CASSKDPKFF

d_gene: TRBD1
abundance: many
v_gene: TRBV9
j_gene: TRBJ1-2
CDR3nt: TGTGCCAGCAGCGCGGGGGGGACAGGGAGTAACTATGGCTACACCTTC
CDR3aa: CASSAGGTGSNYGYTF

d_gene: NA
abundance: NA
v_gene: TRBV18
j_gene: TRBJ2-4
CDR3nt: TGTGCCAGCTCACCACCATTCGGAGAGGGGCACATTCAGTACTTC
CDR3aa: CASSPPFGEGHIQYF

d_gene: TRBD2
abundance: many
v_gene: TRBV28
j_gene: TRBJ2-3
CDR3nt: TGTGCCAGCAGTACCGGGACTAGCGGGTCGGCGGCAGATACGCAGTATTTT
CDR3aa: CASSTGTSGSAADTQYF

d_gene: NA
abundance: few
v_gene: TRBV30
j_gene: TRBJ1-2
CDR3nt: TGTGCCTGGAGCCTGACGGAGTATGGCTACACCTTC
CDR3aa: CAWSLTEYGYTF

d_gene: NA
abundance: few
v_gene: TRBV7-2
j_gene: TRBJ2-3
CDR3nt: TGTGCCAGCAGCCTCCTTGGAGGAGACGGTACGCAGTATTTT
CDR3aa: CASSLLGGDGTQYF

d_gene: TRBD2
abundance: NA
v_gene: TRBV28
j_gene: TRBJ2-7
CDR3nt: TGTGCCAGCCGAGGGACTAGGCTCTACGAGCAGTACTTC
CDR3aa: CASRGTRLYEQYF

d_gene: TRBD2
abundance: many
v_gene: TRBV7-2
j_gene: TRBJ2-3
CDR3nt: TGTGCCAGCAGCTTAGTTGGGACTAGCGGCACAGATACGCAGTATTTT
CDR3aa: CASSLVGTSGTDTQYF

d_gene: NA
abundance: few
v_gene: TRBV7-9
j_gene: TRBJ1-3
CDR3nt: TGTGCCAGCAGCTTTGCAGGCGGTGGAAACACCATATATTTT
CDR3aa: CASSFAGGGNTIYF

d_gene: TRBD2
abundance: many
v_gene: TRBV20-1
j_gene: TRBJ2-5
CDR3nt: TGCAGTGTCGTAAATTGGCTAGCGGGAGGGACAGAGACCCAGTACTTC
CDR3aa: CSVVNWLAGGTETQYF

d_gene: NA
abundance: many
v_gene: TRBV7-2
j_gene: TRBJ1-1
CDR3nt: TGTGCCAGCAGCTTACAGGGTGGGGCTGAAGCTTTCTTT
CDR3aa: CASSLQGGAEAFF

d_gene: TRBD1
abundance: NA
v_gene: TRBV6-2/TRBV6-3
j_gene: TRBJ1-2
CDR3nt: TGTGCCAGCAGTCGACAGGGTAACTATGGCTACACCTTC
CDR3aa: CASSRQGNYGYTF

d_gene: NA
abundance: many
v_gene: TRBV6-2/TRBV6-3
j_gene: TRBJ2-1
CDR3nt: TGTGCCAGCAGTTCATACACTAGTACCCCCAATGAGCAGTTCTTC
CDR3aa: CASSSYTSTPNEQFF

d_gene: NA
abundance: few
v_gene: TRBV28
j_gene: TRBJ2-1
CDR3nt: TGTGCCAGCAGGGGAAAGTTCAATAGTTCCTACAATGAGCAGTTCTTC
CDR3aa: CASRGKFNSSYNEQFF

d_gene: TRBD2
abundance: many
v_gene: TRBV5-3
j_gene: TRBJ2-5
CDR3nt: TGTGCCAGAAGCTTTTCACGGCTAGCGGGAGTGGAGACCCAGTACTTC
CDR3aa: CARSFSRLAGVETQYF

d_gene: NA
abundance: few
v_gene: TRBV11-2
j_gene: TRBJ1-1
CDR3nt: TGTGCCAGCAGCGAAAGGGGACGGAACACTGAAGCTTTCTTT
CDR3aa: CASSERGRNTEAFF

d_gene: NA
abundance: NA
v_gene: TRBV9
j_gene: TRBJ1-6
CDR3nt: TGTGCCAGCAGCGCAAACTCAGGGAACTCACCCCTCCACTTT
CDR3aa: CASSANSGNSPLHF

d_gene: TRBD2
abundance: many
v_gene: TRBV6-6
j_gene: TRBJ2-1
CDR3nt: TGTGCCAGCAGTTACGTGACTAGCGGGAGGAGTGAGCAGTTCTTC
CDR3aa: CASSYVTSGRSEQFF

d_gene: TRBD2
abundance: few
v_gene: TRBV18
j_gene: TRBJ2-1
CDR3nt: TGTGCCAGCTCGCCGACTAGCGGGGGGACCTACAATGAGCAGTTCTTC
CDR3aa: CASSPTSGGTYNEQFF

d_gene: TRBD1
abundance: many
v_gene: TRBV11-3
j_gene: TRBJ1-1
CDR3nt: TGTGCCAGCATCGGACAGGGGGCGCTTAGTACTGAAGCTTTCTTT
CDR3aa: CASIGQGALSTEAFF

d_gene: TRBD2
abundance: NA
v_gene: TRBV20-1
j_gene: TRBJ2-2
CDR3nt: TGCAGTGCTAGAGATCCGGGGGGGATCGGGGAGCTGTTTTTT
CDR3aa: CSARDPGGIGELFF

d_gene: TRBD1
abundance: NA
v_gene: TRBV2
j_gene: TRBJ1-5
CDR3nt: TGTGCCAGCAGCCGACAGGGGTATAGCAATCAGCCCCAGCATTTT
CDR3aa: CASSRQGYSNQPQHF

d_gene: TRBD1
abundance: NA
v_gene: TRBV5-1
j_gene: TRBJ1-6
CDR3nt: TGCGCCAGCAGCATCGACAGGGAAAATTCACCCCTCCACTTT
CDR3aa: CASSIDRENSPLHF

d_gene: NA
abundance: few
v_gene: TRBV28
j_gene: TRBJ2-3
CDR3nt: TGTGCCAGCAGTTCTTCCCTAGATACGCAGTATTTT
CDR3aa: CASSSSLDTQYF

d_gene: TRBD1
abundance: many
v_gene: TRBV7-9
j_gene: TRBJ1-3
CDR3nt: TGTGCCAGCAGCCCGCAGACAGGACAGGGAAGAAACACCATATATTTT
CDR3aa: CASSPQTGQGRNTIYF

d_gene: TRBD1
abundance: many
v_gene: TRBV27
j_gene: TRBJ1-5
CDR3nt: TGTGCCAGCAAACCCGAACAGGGGGCTAGCAATCAGCCCCAGCATTTT
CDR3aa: CASKPEQGASNQPQHF

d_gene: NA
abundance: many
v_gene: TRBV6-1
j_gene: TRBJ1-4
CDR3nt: TGTGCCAGCAGACCTGGGGGCGCGGGTGAAAAACTGTTTTTT
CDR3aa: CASRPGGAGEKLFF

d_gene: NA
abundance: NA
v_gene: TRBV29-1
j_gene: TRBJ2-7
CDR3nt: TGCAGCGTTGAAGACGGAACCTCCTACGAGCAGTACTTC
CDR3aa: CSVEDGTSYEQYF

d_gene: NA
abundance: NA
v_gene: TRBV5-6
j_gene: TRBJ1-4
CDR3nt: TGTGCCAGCAGCTATTACGGTGAAAAACTGTTTTTT
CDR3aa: CASSYYGEKLFF

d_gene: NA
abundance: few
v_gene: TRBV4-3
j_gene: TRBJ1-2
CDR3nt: TGCGCCAGCAGCCAAGATGTGGCAGGCGATTTTAACTATGGCTACACCTTC
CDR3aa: CASSQDVAGDFNYGYTF

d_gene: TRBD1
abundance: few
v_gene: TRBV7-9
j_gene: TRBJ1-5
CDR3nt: TGTGCCAGCAGCCGGGACAGGGGGATTCAGCCCCAGCATTTT
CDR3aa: CASSRDRGIQPQHF

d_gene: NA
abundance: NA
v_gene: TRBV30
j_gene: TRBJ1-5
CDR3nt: TGTGCCGGAGGGTCGGGGTCAATGGGTCAGCCCCAGCATTTT
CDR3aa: CAGGSGSMGQPQHF

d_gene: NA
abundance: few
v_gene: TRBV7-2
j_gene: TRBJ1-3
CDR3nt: TGTGCCAGCAGCGAATCAGGGAGTGAGAGAAACACCATATATTTT
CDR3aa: CASSESGSERNTIYF

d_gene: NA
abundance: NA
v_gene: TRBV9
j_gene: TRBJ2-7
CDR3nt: TGTGCCAGCAGCGTAGGGGGGGAGTCCGACTACGAGCAGTACTTC
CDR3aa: CASSVGGESDYEQYF

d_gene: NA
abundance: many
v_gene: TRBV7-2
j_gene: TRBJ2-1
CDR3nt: TGTGCCAGCAGCCCTAGGAGTGGCGGGCTCGATGAGCAGTTCTTC
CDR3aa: CASSPRSGGLDEQFF

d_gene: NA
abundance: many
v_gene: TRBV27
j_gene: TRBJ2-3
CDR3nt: TGTGCCAGCAGTTTTTTCGGTGCCGGAGGTCTCACAGATACGCAGTATTTT
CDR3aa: CASSFFGAGGLTDTQYF

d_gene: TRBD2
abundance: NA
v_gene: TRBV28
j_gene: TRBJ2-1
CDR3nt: TGTGCCAGCAGTCCGGGGACTAGAAACAATGAGCAGTTCTTC
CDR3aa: CASSPGTRNNEQFF

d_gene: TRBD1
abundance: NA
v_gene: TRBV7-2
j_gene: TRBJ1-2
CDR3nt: TGTGCCAGCAGCTTAGGAAGGACAGGGAGAAACTATGGCTACACCTTC
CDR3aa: CASSLGRTGRNYGYTF

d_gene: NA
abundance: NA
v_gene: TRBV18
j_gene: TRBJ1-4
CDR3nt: TGTGCCAGCTCACCAGGCGCAGGGGATGGCGAAAAACTGTTTTTT
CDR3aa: CASSPGAGDGEKLFF

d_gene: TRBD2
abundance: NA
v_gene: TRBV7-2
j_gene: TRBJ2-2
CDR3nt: TGTGCCAGCAGCTTAAAGCTAGCGGGAGGGGGCGGGGAGCTGTTTTTT
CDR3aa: CASSLKLAGGGGELFF

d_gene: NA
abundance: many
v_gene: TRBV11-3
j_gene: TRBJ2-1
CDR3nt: TGTGCCAGCAGCTCAGAGTTAGGGAACTCCTACAATGAGCAGTTCTTC
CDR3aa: CASSSELGNSYNEQFF

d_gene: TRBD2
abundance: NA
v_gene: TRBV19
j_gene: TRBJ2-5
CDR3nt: TGTGCCAGCCGTATATCGGCGGGAGGGGAGACCCAGTACTTC
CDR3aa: CASRISAGGETQYF

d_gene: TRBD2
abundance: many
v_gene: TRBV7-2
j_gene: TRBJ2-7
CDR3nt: TGTGCCAGCAGGGGGAGCGGGAGGGCCCATGGGGCCTACGAGCAGTACTTC
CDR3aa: CASRGSGRAHGAYEQYF

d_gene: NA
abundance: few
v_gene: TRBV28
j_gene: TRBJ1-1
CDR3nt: TGTGCCAGCAGTTTAAGGCAGGTAATAGGAGAAGCTTTCTTT
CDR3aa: CASSLRQVIGEAFF

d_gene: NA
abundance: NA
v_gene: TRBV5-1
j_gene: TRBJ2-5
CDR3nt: TGCGCCAGCAGCCAAGCGGGTACCCAAGAGACCCAGTACTTC
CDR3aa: CASSQAGTQETQYF

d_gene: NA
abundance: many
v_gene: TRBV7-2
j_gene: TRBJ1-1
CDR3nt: TGTGCCAGCAGACCGGGACCGCGGAACACTGAAGCTTTCTTT
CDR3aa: CASRPGPRNTEAFF

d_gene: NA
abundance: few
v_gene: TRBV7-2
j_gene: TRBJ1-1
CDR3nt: TGTGCCAGCAGCCTATATGAGGCGGCTTTCTTT
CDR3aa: CASSLYEAAFF

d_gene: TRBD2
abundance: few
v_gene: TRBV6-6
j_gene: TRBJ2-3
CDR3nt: TGTGCCAGCAGAGACTTACTAGCGGGAGGCTACACAGATACGCAGTATTTT
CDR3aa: CASRDLLAGGYTDTQYF

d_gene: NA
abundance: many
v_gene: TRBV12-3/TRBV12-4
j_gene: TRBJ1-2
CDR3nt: TGTGCCAGCAGTTCCGGGACGGCCTACACCTTC
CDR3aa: CASSSGTAYTF

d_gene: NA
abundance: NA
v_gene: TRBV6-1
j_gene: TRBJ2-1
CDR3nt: TGTGCCAGCAGTGAGGAGAATGAGCAGTTCTTC
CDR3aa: CASSEENEQFF

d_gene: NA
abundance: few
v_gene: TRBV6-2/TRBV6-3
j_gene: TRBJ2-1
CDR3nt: TGTGCCAGCAGTTACGGTACGACCTTCAGGGATGAGCAGTTCTTC
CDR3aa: CASSYGTTFRDEQFF